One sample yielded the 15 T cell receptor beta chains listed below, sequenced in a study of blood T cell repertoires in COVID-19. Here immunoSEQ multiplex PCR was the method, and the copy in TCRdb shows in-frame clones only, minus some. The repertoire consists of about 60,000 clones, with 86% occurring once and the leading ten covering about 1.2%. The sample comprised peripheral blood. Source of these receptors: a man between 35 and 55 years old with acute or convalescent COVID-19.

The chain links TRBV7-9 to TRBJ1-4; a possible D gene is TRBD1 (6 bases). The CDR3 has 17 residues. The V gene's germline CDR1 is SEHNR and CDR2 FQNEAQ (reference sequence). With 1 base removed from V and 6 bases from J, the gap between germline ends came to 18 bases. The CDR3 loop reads CASSLVASAGAHEKLFF. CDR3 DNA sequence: TGTGCCAGCAGCTTAGTCGCATCGGCAGGGGCCCATGAAAAACTGTTTTTT.

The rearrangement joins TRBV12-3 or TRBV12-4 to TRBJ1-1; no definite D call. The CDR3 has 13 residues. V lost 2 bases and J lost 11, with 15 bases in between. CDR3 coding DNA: TGTGCCAGCAGTTTATTACAGCCTATGAATGCTTTCTTT. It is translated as CASSLLQPMNAFF.

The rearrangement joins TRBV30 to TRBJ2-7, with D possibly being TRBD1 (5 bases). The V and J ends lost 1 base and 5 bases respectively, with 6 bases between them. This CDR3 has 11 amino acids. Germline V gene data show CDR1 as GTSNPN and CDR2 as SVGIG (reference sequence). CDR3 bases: TGTGCCTGGAGTGGACAGAACGAGCAGTACTTC. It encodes CAWSGQNEQYF.

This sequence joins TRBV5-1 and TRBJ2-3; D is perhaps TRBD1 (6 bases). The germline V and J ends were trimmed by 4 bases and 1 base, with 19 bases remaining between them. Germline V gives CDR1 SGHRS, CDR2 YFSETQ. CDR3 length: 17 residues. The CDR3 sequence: CASSPNFRGGGTDTQYF. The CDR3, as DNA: TGCGCCAGCAGCCCAAATTTCAGGGGCGGCGGCACAGATACGCAGTATTTT. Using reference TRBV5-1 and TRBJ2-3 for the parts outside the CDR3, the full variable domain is KAGVTQTPRYLIKTRGQQVTLSCSPISGHRSVSWYQQTPGQGLQFLFEYFSETQRNKGNFPGRFSGRQFSNSRSEMNVSTLELGDSALYLCASSPNFRGGGTDTQYFGPGTRLTVL.

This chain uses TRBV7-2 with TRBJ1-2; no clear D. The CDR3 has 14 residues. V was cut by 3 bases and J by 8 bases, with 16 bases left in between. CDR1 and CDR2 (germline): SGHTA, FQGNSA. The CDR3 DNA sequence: TGTGCCAGCAGCTTCACGCGGACTATCTCGGGCTACACCTTC. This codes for CASSFTRTISGYTF.

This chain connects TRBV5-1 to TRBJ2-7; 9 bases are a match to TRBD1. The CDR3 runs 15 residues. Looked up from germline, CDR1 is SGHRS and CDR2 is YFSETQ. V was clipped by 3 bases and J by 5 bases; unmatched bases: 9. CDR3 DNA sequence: TGCGCCAGCAGCTCCCCTAGGACAGGGGTTGACGAGCAGTACTTC. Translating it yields CASSSPRTGVDEQYF. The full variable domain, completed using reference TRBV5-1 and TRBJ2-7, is KAGVTQTPRYLIKTRGQQVTLSCSPISGHRSVSWYQQTPGQGLQFLFEYFSETQRNKGNFPGRFSGRQFSNSRSEMNVSTLELGDSALYLCASSSPRTGVDEQYFGPGTRLTVT.

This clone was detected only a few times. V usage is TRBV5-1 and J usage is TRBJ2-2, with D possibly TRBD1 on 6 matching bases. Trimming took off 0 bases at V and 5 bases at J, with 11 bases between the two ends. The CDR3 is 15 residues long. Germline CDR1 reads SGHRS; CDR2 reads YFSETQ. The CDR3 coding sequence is TGCGCCAGCAGCTTGGGACGGACAGTTACCGGGGAGCTGTTTTTT. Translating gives CASSLGRTVTGELFF.

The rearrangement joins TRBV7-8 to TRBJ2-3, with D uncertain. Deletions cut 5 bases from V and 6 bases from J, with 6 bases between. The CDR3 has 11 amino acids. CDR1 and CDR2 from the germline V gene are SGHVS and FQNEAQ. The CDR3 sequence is CASSIMDTQYF. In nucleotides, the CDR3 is TGTGCCAGCAGCATCATGGATACGCAGTATTTT.

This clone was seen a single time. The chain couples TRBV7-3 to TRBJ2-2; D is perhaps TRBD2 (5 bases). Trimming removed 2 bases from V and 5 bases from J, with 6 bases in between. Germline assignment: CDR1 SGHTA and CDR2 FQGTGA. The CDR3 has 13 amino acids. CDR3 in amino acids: CASSLRGTGELFF. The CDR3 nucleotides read TGTGCCAGCAGCTTACGGGGTACCGGGGAGCTGTTTTTT.

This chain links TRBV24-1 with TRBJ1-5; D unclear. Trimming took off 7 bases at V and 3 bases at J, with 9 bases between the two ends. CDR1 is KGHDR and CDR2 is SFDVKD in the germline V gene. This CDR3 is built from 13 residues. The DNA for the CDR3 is TGTGCCACCAGGGAGGCCTTCAATCAGCCCCAGCATTTT. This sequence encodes CATREAFNQPQHF.

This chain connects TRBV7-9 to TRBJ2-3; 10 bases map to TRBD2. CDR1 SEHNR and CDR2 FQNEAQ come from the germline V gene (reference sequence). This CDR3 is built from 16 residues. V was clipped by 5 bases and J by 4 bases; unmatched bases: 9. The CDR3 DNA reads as TGTGCCAGCAGCCCTCCAGCGGGGGGGTTGGCAGATACGCAGTATTTT. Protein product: CASSPPAGGLADTQYF.

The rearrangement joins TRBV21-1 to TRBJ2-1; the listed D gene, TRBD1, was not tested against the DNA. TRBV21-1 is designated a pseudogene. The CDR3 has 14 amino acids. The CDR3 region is CASPPQGSPNEQFF. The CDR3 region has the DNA TGTGCCAGCCCTCCGCAGGGATCCCCCAATGAGCAGTTCTTC.

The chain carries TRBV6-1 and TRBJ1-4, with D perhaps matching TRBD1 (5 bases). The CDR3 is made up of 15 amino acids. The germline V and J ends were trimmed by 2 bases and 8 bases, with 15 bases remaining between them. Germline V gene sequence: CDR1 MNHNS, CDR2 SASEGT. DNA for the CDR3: TGTGCCAGCAGTGAAAGTTCAGGGATGGGGGAAAAACTGTTTTTT. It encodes CASSESSGMGEKLFF.

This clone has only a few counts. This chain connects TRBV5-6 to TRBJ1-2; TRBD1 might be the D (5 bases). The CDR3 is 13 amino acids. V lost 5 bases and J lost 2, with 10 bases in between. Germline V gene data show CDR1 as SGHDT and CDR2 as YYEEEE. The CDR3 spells CASRPDSNYGYTF. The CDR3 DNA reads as TGTGCCAGCAGACCCGACAGCAACTATGGCTACACCTTC.

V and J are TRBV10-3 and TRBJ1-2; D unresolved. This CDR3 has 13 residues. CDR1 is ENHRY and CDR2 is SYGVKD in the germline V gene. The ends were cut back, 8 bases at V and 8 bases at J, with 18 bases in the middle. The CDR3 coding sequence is TGTGCCATCGGGCCAGGACTCCTGATGGGCTACACCTTC. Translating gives CAIGPGLLMGYTF.